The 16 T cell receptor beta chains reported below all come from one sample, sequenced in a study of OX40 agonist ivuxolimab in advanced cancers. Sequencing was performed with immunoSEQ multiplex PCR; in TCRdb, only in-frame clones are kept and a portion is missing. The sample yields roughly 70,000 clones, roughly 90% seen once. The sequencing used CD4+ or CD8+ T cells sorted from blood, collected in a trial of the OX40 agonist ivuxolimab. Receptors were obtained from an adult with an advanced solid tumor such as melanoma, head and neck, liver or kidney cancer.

The CDR3 DNA reads as TGTGCCACCAGCGTCCGGGTCGCTGGGGCCAACGTCCTGACTTTC. Its translation: CATSVRVAGANVLTF. V is TRBV15 and J is TRBJ2-6; unclear D gene. Germline-derived CDR1 and CDR2 are LNHNV and YYDKDF (reference sequence). The CDR3 runs 15 residues. The V end lost 5 bases, the J end lost 2 bases, and 10 bases lay between the germline ends.

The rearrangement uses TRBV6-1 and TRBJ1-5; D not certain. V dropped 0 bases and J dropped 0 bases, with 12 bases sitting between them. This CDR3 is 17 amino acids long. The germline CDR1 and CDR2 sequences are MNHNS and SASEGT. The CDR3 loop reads CASSEAWEQYSNQPQHF. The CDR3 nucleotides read TGTGCCAGCAGTGAAGCGTGGGAGCAGTATAGCAATCAGCCCCAGCATTTT.

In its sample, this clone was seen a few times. For the CDR3, the DNA is TGTGCCAGCCGTGGGGGGACAGGGACCGGCTACACCTTC. Translation: CASRGGTGTGYTF. The chain combines TRBV7-9 with TRBJ1-2, with 9 bases identical to TRBD1. Per the germline V gene, CDR1 is SEHNR and CDR2 is FQNEAQ (reference sequence). With 8 bases clipped from V and 8 bases from J, the junction kept 9 bases outside the gene matches. This CDR3 spans 13 amino acids. The variable domain in full, with the rest retrieved from reference TRBV7-9 and TRBJ1-2, is DTGVSQNPRHKITKRGQNVTFRCDPISEHNRLYWYRQTLGQGPEFLTYFQNEAQLEKSRLLSDRFSAERPKGSFSTLEIQRTEQGDSAMYLCASRGGTGTGYTFGSGTRLTVV.

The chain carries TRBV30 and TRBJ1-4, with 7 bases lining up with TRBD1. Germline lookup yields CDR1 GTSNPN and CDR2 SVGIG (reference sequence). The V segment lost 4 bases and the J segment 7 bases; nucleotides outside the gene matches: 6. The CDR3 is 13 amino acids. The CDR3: CAWTGTVVEKLFF. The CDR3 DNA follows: TGTGCCTGGACCGGGACAGTGGTTGAAAAACTGTTTTTT. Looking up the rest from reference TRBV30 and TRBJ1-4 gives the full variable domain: SQTIHQWPATLVQPVGSPLSLECTVEGTSNPNLYWYRQAAGRGLQLLFYSVGIGQISSEVPQNLSASRPQDRQFILSSKKLLLSDSGFYLCAWTGTVVEKLFFGSGTQLSVL.

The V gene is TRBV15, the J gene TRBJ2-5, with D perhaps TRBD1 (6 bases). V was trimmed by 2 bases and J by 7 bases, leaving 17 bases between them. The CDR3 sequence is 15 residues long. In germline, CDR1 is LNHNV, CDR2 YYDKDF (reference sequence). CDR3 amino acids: CATSRTSGTPVTQYF. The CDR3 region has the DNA TGTGCCACCAGCAGAACCTCCGGGACACCAGTGACCCAGTACTTC.

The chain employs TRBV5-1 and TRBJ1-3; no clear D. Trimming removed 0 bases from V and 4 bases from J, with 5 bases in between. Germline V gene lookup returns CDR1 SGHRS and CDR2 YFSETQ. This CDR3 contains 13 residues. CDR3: CASSLAKGNTIYF. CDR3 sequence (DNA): TGCGCCAGCAGCTTGGCTAAAGGAAACACCATATATTTT.

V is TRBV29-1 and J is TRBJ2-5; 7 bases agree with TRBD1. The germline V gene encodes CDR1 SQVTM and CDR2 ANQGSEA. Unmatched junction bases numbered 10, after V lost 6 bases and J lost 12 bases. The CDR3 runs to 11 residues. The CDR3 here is CSVRIDRAKYF. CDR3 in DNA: TGCAGCGTGCGAATCGACAGGGCCAAGTACTTC.

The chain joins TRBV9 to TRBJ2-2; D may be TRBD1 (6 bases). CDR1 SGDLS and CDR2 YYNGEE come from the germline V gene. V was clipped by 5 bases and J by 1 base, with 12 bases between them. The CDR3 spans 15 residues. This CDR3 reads CASSGGQRNTGELFF. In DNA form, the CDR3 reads TGTGCCAGCAGTGGTGGACAGAGGAACACCGGGGAGCTGTTTTTT.

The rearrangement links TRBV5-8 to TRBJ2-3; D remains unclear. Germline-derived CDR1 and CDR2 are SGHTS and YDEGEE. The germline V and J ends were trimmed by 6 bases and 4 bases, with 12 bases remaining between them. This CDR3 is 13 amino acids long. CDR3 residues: CASNNPFSDTQYF. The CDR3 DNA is TGTGCCAGCAACAACCCCTTCTCAGATACGCAGTATTTT.

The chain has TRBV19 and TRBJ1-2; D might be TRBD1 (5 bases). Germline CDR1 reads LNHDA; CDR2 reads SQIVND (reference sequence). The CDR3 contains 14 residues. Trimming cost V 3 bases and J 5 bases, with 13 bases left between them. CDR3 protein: CASSMTGELYGYTF. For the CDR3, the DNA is TGTGCCAGTAGTATGACGGGGGAACTATATGGCTACACCTTC.

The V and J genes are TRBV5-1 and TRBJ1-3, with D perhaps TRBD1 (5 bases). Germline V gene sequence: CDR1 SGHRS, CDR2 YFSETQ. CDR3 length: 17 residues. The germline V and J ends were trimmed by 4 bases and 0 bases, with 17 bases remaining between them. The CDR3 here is CASSLVPTALSGNTIYF. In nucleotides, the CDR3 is TGCGCCAGCAGCCTGGTCCCGACAGCGCTCTCTGGAAACACCATATATTTT.

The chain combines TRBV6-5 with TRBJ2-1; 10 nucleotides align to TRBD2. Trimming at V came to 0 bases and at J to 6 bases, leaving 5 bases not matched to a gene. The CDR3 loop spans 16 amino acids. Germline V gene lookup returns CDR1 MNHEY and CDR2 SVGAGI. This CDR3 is CASSYSMSSGGNEQFF. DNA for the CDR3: TGTGCCAGCAGTTACTCGATGTCTAGCGGGGGCAATGAGCAGTTCTTC.

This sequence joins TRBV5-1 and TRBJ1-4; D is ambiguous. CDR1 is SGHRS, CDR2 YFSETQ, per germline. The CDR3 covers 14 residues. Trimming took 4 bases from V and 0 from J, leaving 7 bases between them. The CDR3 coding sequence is TGCGCCAGCAGCCGTCTTGCAACTAATGAAAAACTGTTTTTT. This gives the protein CASSRLATNEKLFF.

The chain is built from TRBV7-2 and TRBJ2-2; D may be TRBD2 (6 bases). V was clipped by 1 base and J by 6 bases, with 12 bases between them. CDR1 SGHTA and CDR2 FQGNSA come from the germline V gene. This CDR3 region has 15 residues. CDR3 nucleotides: TGTGCCAGCAGCTTAGGCGGGATCGGGTCCGGGGAGCTGTTTTTT. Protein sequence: CASSLGGIGSGELFF.

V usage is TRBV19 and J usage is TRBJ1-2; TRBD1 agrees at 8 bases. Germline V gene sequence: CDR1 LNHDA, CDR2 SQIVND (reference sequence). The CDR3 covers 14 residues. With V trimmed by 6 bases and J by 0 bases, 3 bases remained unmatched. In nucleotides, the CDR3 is TGTGCCAGTAGCCGGACAGGGTCTAACTATGGCTACACCTTC. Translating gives CASSRTGSNYGYTF. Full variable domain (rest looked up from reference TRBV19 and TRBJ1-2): DGGITQSPKYLFRKEGQNVTLSCEQNLNHDAMYWYRQDPGQGLRLIYYSQIVNDFQKGDIAEGYSVSREKKESFPLTVTSAQKNPTAFYLCASSRTGSNYGYTFGSGTRLTVV.

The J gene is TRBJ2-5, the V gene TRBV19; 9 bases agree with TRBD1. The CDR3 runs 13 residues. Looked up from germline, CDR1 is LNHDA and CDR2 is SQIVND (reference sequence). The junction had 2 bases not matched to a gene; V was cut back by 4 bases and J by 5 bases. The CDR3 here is CASSSGQGETQYF. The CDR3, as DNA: TGTGCCAGTAGTAGCGGACAGGGGGAGACCCAGTACTTC.